The 29 T cell receptor beta chains presented below share a single source sample, sequenced in a study of blood T cell repertoires in COVID-19 (TCRdb year 2020). The method was the immunoSEQ multiplex PCR assay. In TCRdb, the immuneACCESS table is reduced to in-frame sequences with V and J assigned. These tables do not hold every clone; where another copy was compared, an unresolved V gene accounts for under half, and the others remain unexplained. The sample records 80,000 to 100,000 clones, about three quarters of which are singletons. The top ten constitute about 8.4% of the sample. What was sequenced was peripheral blood. The source is a man over 45 who had recovered from COVID-19.

The gene calls are TRBV5-3 and TRBJ1-2; tentatively, D is TRBD1 (5 bases). TRBV5-3 is designated an ORF whose function remains uncertain. V dropped 6 bases and J dropped 8 bases, with 17 bases sitting between them. The CDR3 extends over 13 amino acids. The CDR3 bases are TGTGCCAGAATGATGCAAGGGGCGCAAGGCTACACCTTC. This gives the protein CARMMQGAQGYTF.

The chain recombines TRBV6-2 or TRBV6-3 with TRBJ2-1; perhaps TRBD1 as D (6 bases). This CDR3 comprises 14 residues. Looked up from germline, CDR1 is MNHEY and CDR2 is SVGEGT. The V end was cut by 7 bases, the J end by 2 bases, with 12 bases between. The CDR3 reads CASTPQGPYNEQFF. DNA for the CDR3: TGTGCCAGCACCCCACAGGGACCCTACAATGAGCAGTTCTTC.

This chain links TRBV7-9 with TRBJ2-3; the match to TRBD2 covers 7 bases. The V and J ends lost 1 base and 2 bases, in that order; junction bases with no gene match: 6. The CDR3 spans 16 residues. Germline CDR1 and CDR2: SEHNR and FQNEAQ (reference sequence). The CDR3 nucleotides are TGTGCCAGCAGCTTAGAGGGACTAAACTACACAGATACGCAGTATTTT. Translation: CASSLEGLNYTDTQYF. Supplemented by reference TRBV7-9 and TRBJ2-3, the full variable domain reads DTGVSQNPRHKITKRGQNVTFRCDPISEHNRLYWYRQTLGQGPEFLTYFQNEAQLEKSRLLSDRFSAERPKGSFSTLEIQRTEQGDSAMYLCASSLEGLNYTDTQYFGPGTRLTVL.

This chain uses TRBV11-2 with TRBJ2-5; 13 bases align to TRBD2. The junction had 8 bases not matched to a gene; V was cut back by 5 bases and J by 5 bases. CDR1 and CDR2 (germline): SGHAT, FQNNGV. The CDR3 is made up of 16 amino acids. The DNA for the CDR3 is TGTGCCAGCAGCGGAGGGGTGACTAGCGGGAGGGAGACCCAGTACTTC. The encoded protein is CASSGGVTSGRETQYF.

The DNA of the CDR3 is TGTGCCAGCAGCTTGGGACTAGCGGGAGTCGAGCAGTACTTC. It translates to CASSLGLAGVEQYF. The chain is built from TRBV5-8 and TRBJ2-7, with TRBD2 matching over 12 bases. The J segment lost 6 bases and the V segment lost 0 bases, leaving 1 base of the junction unmatched. Germline V CDR1 and CDR2: SGHTS, YDEGEE. This CDR3 has 14 amino acids.

The CDR3 DNA is TGTGCCAGCAGGGCTCCGGGACAGAATTCACCCCTCCACTTT. Amino acid sequence: CASRAPGQNSPLHF. The chain employs TRBV7-9 and TRBJ1-6, with 7 positions matching TRBD1. Germline V gene sequence: CDR1 SEHNR, CDR2 FQNEAQ (reference sequence). The length of the CDR3 is 14 residues. V was pared by 6 bases and J by 7 bases, with 6 bases of the junction left unmatched.

J is TRBJ2-2 and V is TRBV19; the D gene is possibly TRBD1 (6 bases). Germline V gene data show CDR1 as LNHDA and CDR2 as SQIVND (reference sequence). V was shortened by 2 bases and J by 5 bases, with 18 bases between the two germline ends. CDR3 size: 17 residues. The CDR3 here is CASSIPQTGPRTGELFF. CDR3 DNA: TGTGCCAGTAGTATACCCCAGACAGGTCCGCGGACCGGGGAGCTGTTTTTT. Variable domain in full (rest from reference TRBV19 and TRBJ2-2): DGGITQSPKYLFRKEGQNVTLSCEQNLNHDAMYWYRQDPGQGLRLIYYSQIVNDFQKGDIAEGYSVSREKKESFPLTVTSAQKNPTAFYLCASSIPQTGPRTGELFFGEGSRLTVL.

The rearrangement uses TRBV3-1 (or the pseudogene TRBV3-2) and TRBJ2-1; TRBD2 agrees at 12 bases. Unmatched junction bases numbered 7, after V lost 3 bases and J lost 7 bases. CDR3 size: 16 residues. CDR1 and CDR2 from the germline V gene are LGHDT and YNNKEL (reference sequence). The CDR3 sequence is CASSHGLAGRSNEQFF. The CDR3 DNA sequence: TGTGCCAGCAGCCATGGACTAGCGGGGAGGTCGAATGAGCAGTTCTTC.

The V and J genes are TRBV6-5 and TRBJ1-1; TRBD1 matches 9 bases. With 5 bases clipped from V and 8 bases from J, the junction kept 9 bases outside the gene matches. CDR1 is MNHEY and CDR2 is SVGAGI in the germline V gene. The CDR3 consists of 14 residues. In nucleotides, the CDR3 is TGTGCCAGCAGTCCCTTGCGGACAGGGGCCGAAGCTTTCTTT. It is translated as CASSPLRTGAEAFF.

The chain combines TRBV9 with TRBJ2-2, with D hard to call. There are 16 residues in the CDR3. The germline V gene has CDR1 SGDLS and CDR2 YYNGEE. The V and J ends lost 0 bases and 7 bases respectively, with 16 bases between them. The CDR3 loop is CASSVVDSLGGGELFF. As DNA, the CDR3 is TGTGCCAGCAGCGTAGTAGATAGCCTGGGTGGCGGGGAGCTGTTTTTT.

The gene calls are TRBV5-1 and TRBJ2-1; 7 nucleotides agree with TRBD2. Per germline, CDR1 SGHRS and CDR2 YFSETQ. The CDR3 runs to 11 residues. The J segment lost 7 bases and the V segment lost 10 bases, leaving 5 bases of the junction unmatched. The CDR3 protein is CAGPGGNEQFF. The CDR3 nucleotides are TGCGCCGGACCCGGGGGGAATGAGCAGTTCTTC.

The chain recombines TRBV7-9 with TRBJ1-2; 8 nucleotides line up with TRBD1. CDR1 and CDR2 from the germline V gene are SEHNR and FQNEAQ (reference sequence). This CDR3 region has 16 residues. V trimming: 5 bases; J trimming: 4 bases; junction bases outside the gene matches: 12. The CDR3 nucleotides read TGTGCCAGCAGCCCCCCCTTCAGGGGGCATTTCTATGGCTACACCTTC. The encoded protein is CASSPPFRGHFYGYTF.

This chain connects TRBV2 to TRBJ2-3; D unresolved. The germline V gene encodes CDR1 SNHLY and CDR2 FYNNEI. The V end was cut by 5 bases, the J end by 1 base, with 10 bases between. CDR3 length: 14 residues. Here the CDR3 reads CASSLTRRTDTQYF. In DNA, the CDR3 is TGTGCCAGCAGTCTGACACGACGCACAGATACGCAGTATTTT.

J is TRBJ1-1 and V is TRBV25-1; a possible D gene is TRBD1 (5 bases). Germline V CDR1 and CDR2: MGHDK, SYGVNS. The ends were cut back, 4 bases at V and 1 base at J, with 10 bases in the middle. The CDR3 runs 14 residues. The CDR3 protein is CASSAAGPNTEAFF. In nucleotides, the CDR3 is TGTGCCAGCAGTGCGGCAGGGCCGAACACTGAAGCTTTCTTT. Full variable domain (remainder filled in from reference TRBV25-1 and TRBJ1-1): EADIYQTPRYLVIGTGKKITLECSQTMGHDKMYWYQQDPGMELHLIHYSYGVNSTEKGDLSSESTVSRIRTEHFPLTLESARPSHTSQYLCASSAAGPNTEAFFGQGTRLTVV.

This clone was detected once. Here the CDR3 reads CSGSPGDEQFF. CDR3 coding DNA: TGCAGCGGGAGTCCGGGGGATGAGCAGTTCTTC. The genes are TRBV29-1 and TRBJ2-1; possibly TRBD2 for D (6 bases). V was trimmed by 7 bases and J by 8 bases, leaving 12 bases between them. The CDR3 totals 11 residues. The germline CDR1 and CDR2 sequences are SQVTM and ANQGSEA.

The J gene is TRBJ1-1, the V gene TRBV7-3, with 8 bases lining up with TRBD1. CDR3 length: 15 amino acids. Per the germline V gene, CDR1 is SGHTA and CDR2 is FQGTGA. The J segment lost 3 bases and the V segment lost 2 bases, leaving 5 bases of the junction unmatched. For the CDR3, the DNA is TGTGCCAGCAGCTTAGATCGGACAGGGTACACTGAAGCTTTCTTT. This gives the protein CASSLDRTGYTEAFF.

In its sample, this clone was seen once. The chain links TRBV11-2 to TRBJ2-2; a weak D match, TRBD1 (8 bases). This CDR3 has 15 amino acids. The germline gives CDR1 SGHAT, CDR2 FQNNGV. Trimming left V 5 bases short and J 6 bases short, with 16 bases between. CDR3 region: CASSQIQGGAGELFF. In DNA, the CDR3 is TGTGCCAGCAGCCAAATACAGGGGGGGGCCGGGGAGCTGTTTTTT.

V is TRBV10-3 and J is TRBJ2-7, with D possibly TRBD2 on 5 matching bases. The ends were cut back, 4 bases at V and 5 bases at J, with 12 bases in the middle. Germline V gene data show CDR1 as ENHRY and CDR2 as SYGVKD. This CDR3 has 13 residues. The CDR3 is CAISVRGSDEQYF. CDR3 nucleotides: TGTGCCATCAGTGTACGGGGAAGCGACGAGCAGTACTTC.

The chain uses TRBV29-1 and TRBJ1-2, with D unresolved. The CDR3 runs 13 residues. Germline V CDR1 and CDR2: SQVTM, ANQGSEA. Between the trimmed V and J ends, which lost 4 bases and 5 bases, there was a span of 14 bases. Written as DNA, the CDR3 is TGCAGCGTTGCGCCGGGAGGTGTGTATGGCTACACCTTC. It yields the protein CSVAPGGVYGYTF.

The rearrangement links TRBV12-3 or TRBV12-4 to TRBJ1-5; D possibly corresponds to TRBD1 (6 bases). Between the trimmed V and J ends, which lost 8 bases and 6 bases, there was a span of 11 bases. The CDR3 consists of 12 residues. CDR3 in DNA: TGTGCCAGCTACAGGGTTGGTCAGCCCCAGCATTTT. This gives the protein CASYRVGQPQHF.

This chain joins TRBV3-1 (or the pseudogene TRBV3-2) and TRBJ2-2; D gene ambiguous. The CDR3 is made up of 13 amino acids. CDR1 LGHDT and CDR2 YNNKEL come from the germline V gene (reference sequence). Trimming removed 1 base at V and 4 bases at J, with 4 bases between. The DNA for the CDR3 is TGTGCCAGCAGCCAAGCAGGCACCGGGGAGCTGTTTTTT. Amino acid sequence: CASSQAGTGELFF.

The chain is built from TRBV5-4 and TRBJ1-6, with 7 bases fitting TRBD1. CDR1 and CDR2 (germline): SGHNT, YYREEE (reference sequence). This CDR3 spans 15 amino acids. V lost 4 bases to trimming and J lost 8 bases; unmatched junction nucleotides: 9. The CDR3 loop is CASSTRQGADSPLHF. In nucleotides, the CDR3 is TGTGCCAGCAGCACTCGACAGGGTGCGGATTCACCCCTCCACTTT.

The chain is built from TRBV7-2 and TRBJ2-7; tentatively, D is TRBD1 (5 bases). CDR1 and CDR2 (germline): SGHTA, FQGNSA. This CDR3 has 15 amino acids. The ends were cut back, 7 bases at V and 2 bases at J, with 18 bases in the middle. In nucleotides, the CDR3 is TGTGCCAGCACCCTATCCTTTTCGGACACCTACGAGCAGTACTTC. Protein product: CASTLSFSDTYEQYF.

The J gene is TRBJ2-2, the V gene TRBV5-6; D unresolved. The germline V gene has CDR1 SGHDT and CDR2 YYEEEE. V dropped 3 bases and J dropped 4 bases, with 16 bases sitting between them. The CDR3 totals 16 residues. The CDR3: CASSSPSRPGTGELFF. CDR3 bases: TGTGCCAGCAGCTCCCCCTCACGACCGGGCACCGGGGAGCTGTTTTTT.

The chain employs TRBV7-3 and TRBJ1-6; D unclear. CDR3 length: 13 residues. Between the trimmed V and J ends, which lost 1 base and 6 bases, there was a span of 4 bases. CDR1 and CDR2 from the germline V gene are SGHTA and FQGTGA. The CDR3 nucleotides are TGTGCCAGCAGCTTAAGTATTAATTCACCCCTCCACTTT. Its protein is CASSLSINSPLHF.

The gene calls are TRBV5-1 and TRBJ2-1; 14 bases are a match to TRBD2. The CDR3 length is 14 residues. The germline CDR1 and CDR2 sequences are SGHRS and YFSETQ. V lost 5 bases to trimming and J lost 7 bases; unmatched junction nucleotides: 2. CDR3 protein: CASRGTSGGNEQFF. In DNA, the CDR3 is TGCGCCAGCAGAGGGACTAGCGGGGGAAATGAGCAGTTCTTC.

The chain joins TRBV7-3 to TRBJ1-2, with 7 bases aligning to TRBD1. The germline CDR1 and CDR2 sequences are SGHTA and FQGTGA. J gave up 2 bases and V 1 base, and 4 bases lay outside the gene matches. This CDR3 contains 15 residues. The CDR3 DNA follows: TGTGCCAGCAGCTTAAGTAGGACAGGCAACTATGGCTACACCTTC. Amino acids: CASSLSRTGNYGYTF.

The V and J genes are TRBV20-1 and TRBJ2-3; weak D call: TRBD2 (6 bases). The germline CDR1 and CDR2 sequences are DFQATT and SNEGSKA (reference sequence). V shed 3 bases and J shed 7 bases, with 14 bases lying between them. The CDR3 length is 13 residues. CDR3 nucleotide sequence: TGCAGTGCTAGTTTAACTAGCCAAAATACGCAGTATTTT. Translation: CSASLTSQNTQYF.

This chain joins TRBV4-3 and TRBJ2-7; maybe TRBD1 (6 bases). CDR3 length: 15 residues. The V end lost 4 bases, the J end lost 3 bases, and 16 bases lay between the germline ends. Germline CDR1 is LGHNA and CDR2 is YSLEER. CDR3 coding DNA: TGCGCCAGCAGCCTGGTCCAGGGGTCTTTCTACGAGCAGTACTTC. It encodes CASSLVQGSFYEQYF.